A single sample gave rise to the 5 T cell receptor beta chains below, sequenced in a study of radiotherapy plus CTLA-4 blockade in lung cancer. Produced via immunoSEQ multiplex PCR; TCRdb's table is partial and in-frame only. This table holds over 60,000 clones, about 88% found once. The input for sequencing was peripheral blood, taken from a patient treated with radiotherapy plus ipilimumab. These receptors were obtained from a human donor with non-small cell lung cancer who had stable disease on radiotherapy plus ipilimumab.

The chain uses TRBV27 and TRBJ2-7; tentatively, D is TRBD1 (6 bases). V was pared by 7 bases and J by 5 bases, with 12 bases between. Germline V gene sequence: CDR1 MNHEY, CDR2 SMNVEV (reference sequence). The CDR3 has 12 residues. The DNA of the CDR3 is TGTGCCAGCACGGGACAATGGGACGAGCAGTACTTC. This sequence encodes CASTGQWDEQYF.

The CDR3 bases are TGTGCCAGTAACGATGTTTACACCGGGGAGCTGTTTTTT. Translation gives CASNDVYTGELFF. This chain uses TRBV19 with TRBJ2-2; D unclear. V was cut by 7 bases and J by 3 bases, with 9 bases left in between. Germline V gives CDR1 LNHDA, CDR2 SQIVND (reference sequence). The CDR3 loop spans 13 amino acids.

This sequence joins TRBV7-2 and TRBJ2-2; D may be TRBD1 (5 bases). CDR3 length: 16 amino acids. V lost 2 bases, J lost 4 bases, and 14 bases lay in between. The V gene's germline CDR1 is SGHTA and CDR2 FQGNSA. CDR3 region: CASSLPQGKGTGELFF. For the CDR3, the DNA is TGTGCCAGCAGCTTACCGCAGGGAAAGGGCACCGGGGAGCTGTTTTTT.

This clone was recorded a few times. The CDR3, as DNA: TGCGCCAGCAGCTGGGACAGGCCGAACTATGGCTACACCTTC. It encodes CASSWDRPNYGYTF. The chain is built from TRBV5-1 and TRBJ1-2, with TRBD1 matching over 8 bases. Germline CDR1 reads SGHRS; CDR2 reads YFSETQ. CDR3 length equals 14 residues. J lost 2 bases, V lost 3 bases, and 3 bases had no gene match.

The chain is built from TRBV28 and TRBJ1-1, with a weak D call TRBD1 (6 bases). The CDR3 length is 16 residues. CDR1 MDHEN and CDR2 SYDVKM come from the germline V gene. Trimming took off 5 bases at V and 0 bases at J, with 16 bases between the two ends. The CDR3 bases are TGTGCCAGCAGTGCATTTAGTCGGGGGCTGAACACTGAAGCTTTCTTT. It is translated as CASSAFSRGLNTEAFF.